The 15 T cell receptor beta chains reported below all come from one sample, sequenced in a study of cytomegalovirus exposure and HLA in healthy donors. Primers: 60 Vbeta forward and 13 Jbeta reverse. Repertoires were generated with immunoSEQ multiplex PCR, while TCRdb's copy carries only in-frame clones and drops some. Counted here are 130,000 or so clones, approximately 80% occurring once; the ten biggest clones make up 0.94%. The material sequenced was PBMCs. The source of these receptors is a woman between 55 and 75 years old in good health and CMV-seronegative.

The sample holds one count of this clone. V usage is TRBV27 and J usage is TRBJ2-2; 7 bases align to TRBD1. This CDR3 comprises 16 residues. CDR1 MNHEY and CDR2 SMNVEV come from the germline V gene (reference sequence). J was trimmed by 6 bases and V by 4 bases; bases with no gene match: 11. The CDR3 spells CASSSQTGRGAGELFF. CDR3 nucleotide sequence: TGTGCCAGCAGTTCTCAGACAGGGCGTGGGGCCGGGGAGCTGTTTTTT.

This rearrangement joins TRBV30 to TRBJ2-2, with TRBD1 matching 8 bases. Trimming cost V 3 bases and J 5 bases; bases outside gene matches: 8. There are 15 residues in the CDR3. Germline V gives CDR1 GTSNPN, CDR2 SVGIG (reference sequence). The CDR3 sequence: CAWRFRTGNTGELFF. CDR3 nucleotides: TGTGCCTGGAGGTTCAGGACAGGGAATACCGGGGAGCTGTTTTTT. The variable domain in full, with the rest retrieved from reference TRBV30 and TRBJ2-2, is SQTIHQWPATLVQPVGSPLSLECTVEGTSNPNLYWYRQAAGRGLQLLFYSVGIGQISSEVPQNLSASRPQDRQFILSSKKLLLSDSGFYLCAWRFRTGNTGELFFGEGSRLTVL.

This chain links TRBV27 with TRBJ2-5; TRBD1 might be the D (6 bases). With the DNA end fitting TRBJ2-7 better, the J assignment may be wrong. Germline V gene data show CDR1 as MNHEY and CDR2 as SMNVEV (reference sequence). The CDR3 is 14 residues long. The CDR3 nucleotides read TGTGCCAGCAGTTTGGTTAGGGGGTTCCACGAGCAGTACTTC. Its protein is CASSLVRGFHEQYF.

This chain connects TRBV15 to TRBJ2-5; a weak D match, TRBD1 (6 bases). Germline CDR1 and CDR2: LNHNV and YYDKDF (reference sequence). This CDR3 contains 15 residues. V lost 0 bases and J 5 bases, leaving 13 bases between the germline ends. CDR3 loop: CATSRDRQGMETQYF. CDR3 in DNA: TGTGCCACCAGCAGAGATCGCCAGGGGATGGAGACCCAGTACTTC.

The genes are TRBV19 and TRBJ1-1; D may be TRBD1 (6 bases). Germline V gene sequence: CDR1 LNHDA, CDR2 SQIVND (reference sequence). V dropped 4 bases and J dropped 4 bases, with 13 bases sitting between them. CDR3 length: 14 residues. The CDR3 DNA sequence: TGTGCCAGTAGTACGGGAAGGGGGAGCACTGAAGCTTTCTTT. Its protein product is CASSTGRGSTEAFF. Drawing the rest from reference TRBV19 and TRBJ1-1, the complete variable domain is DGGITQSPKYLFRKEGQNVTLSCEQNLNHDAMYWYRQDPGQGLRLIYYSQIVNDFQKGDIAEGYSVSREKKESFPLTVTSAQKNPTAFYLCASSTGRGSTEAFFGQGTRLTVV.

The chain couples TRBV28 to TRBJ2-5; maybe TRBD1 (5 bases). This CDR3 comprises 13 residues. The germline CDR1 and CDR2 sequences are MDHEN and SYDVKM. Between the trimmed V and J ends, which lost 2 bases and 4 bases, there was a span of 8 bases. The CDR3 loop reads CASSLPGSETQYF. CDR3 DNA: TGTGCCAGCAGTTTACCAGGGTCAGAGACCCAGTACTTC.

In its sample, this clone was seen a few times. V gene TRBV7-2 combines with J gene TRBJ1-2; 8 nucleotides align to TRBD1. V was pared by 1 base and J by 8 bases, with 6 bases of the junction left unmatched. The CDR3 is 14 residues long. Looked up from germline, CDR1 is SGHTA and CDR2 is FQGNSA. CDR3 DNA sequence: TGTGCCAGCAGCTTAGGGACAGGGAGAGGCGGCTACACCTTC. This codes for CASSLGTGRGGYTF.

The chain is built from TRBV27 and TRBJ1-6; 9 nucleotides match TRBD1. The germline V gene has CDR1 MNHEY and CDR2 SMNVEV (reference sequence). After removal of 2 bases from V and 10 bases from J, the junction contained 6 bases not matched to a gene. The CDR3 runs 15 residues. CDR3 sequence (DNA): TGTGCCAGCAGTTTAAGGGACAGGGCAAGGTCACCCCTCCACTTT. This codes for CASSLRDRARSPLHF.

V and J are TRBV5-1 and TRBJ2-5; TRBD2 aligns across 10 bases. After removal of 1 base from V and 6 bases from J, the junction contained 3 bases not matched to a gene. The CDR3 runs to 14 residues. The germline gives CDR1 SGHRS, CDR2 YFSETQ. The CDR3 loop is CASSLTSGEKTQYF. CDR3 sequence (DNA): TGCGCCAGCAGCTTGACTAGCGGGGAAAAGACCCAGTACTTC.

The CDR3: CSARVGGGYTF. The CDR3, as DNA: TGCAGTGCTAGAGTAGGGGGCGGCTACACCTTC. The chain employs TRBV20-1 and TRBJ1-2; 7 nucleotides agree with TRBD1. With V trimmed by 1 base and J by 8 bases, 1 base remained unmatched. The CDR3 totals 11 residues. Germline V gene data show CDR1 as DFQATT and CDR2 as SNEGSKA (reference sequence).

The rearrangement uses TRBV5-1 and TRBJ1-2; 11 bases line up with TRBD1. CDR1 SGHRS and CDR2 YFSETQ come from the germline V gene. The trim removed 7 bases at V and 0 bases at J, leaving 5 bases unmatched. The CDR3 is made up of 15 amino acids. The CDR3 spells CASSRGQGANYGYTF. CDR3 DNA: TGCGCCAGCTCGAGGGGACAGGGGGCTAACTATGGCTACACCTTC.

The chain uses TRBV29-1 and TRBJ1-1; D is ambiguous. Germline values: CDR1 SQVTM, CDR2 ANQGSEA. Trimming cost V 2 bases and J 10 bases, with 11 bases left between them. This CDR3 contains 11 residues. CDR3 nucleotide sequence: TGCAGCGTTGAAACCCAGAAATCAGCTTTCTTT. Translation: CSVETQKSAFF.

The chain has TRBV5-5 and TRBJ1-5, with a tentative D call TRBD1 (6 bases). Germline lookup yields CDR1 SGHKS and CDR2 YYEKEE (reference sequence). The CDR3 extends over 16 amino acids. V was clipped by 2 bases and J by 4 bases, with 16 bases between them. CDR3 bases: TGTGCCAGCAGCTTAGACGGGGGGGCGGCTAATCAGCCCCAGCATTTT. Encoded protein: CASSLDGGAANQPQHF.

This sequence joins TRBV25-1 and TRBJ2-1; 7 positions agree with TRBD2. Germline CDR1 reads MGHDK; CDR2 reads SYGVNS. There are 17 residues in the CDR3. J was trimmed by 2 bases and V by 1 base; bases with no gene match: 8. The CDR3 coding sequence is TGTGCCAGCAGTGAATGGGGGGGAAACCTCGCCTACAATGAGCAGTTCTTC. This translates into CASSEWGGNLAYNEQFF. The full variable domain, completed using reference TRBV25-1 and TRBJ2-1, is EADIYQTPRYLVIGTGKKITLECSQTMGHDKMYWYQQDPGMELHLIHYSYGVNSTEKGDLSSESTVSRIRTEHFPLTLESARPSHTSQYLCASSEWGGNLAYNEQFFGPGTRLTVL.

This chain joins TRBV27 and TRBJ2-1; D perhaps matches TRBD2 (7 bases). Germline CDR1 MNHEY, CDR2 SMNVEV (reference sequence). CDR3 length: 17 amino acids. Trimming removed 5 bases at V and 3 bases at J, with 20 bases between. The CDR3 DNA is TGTGCCAGCAGTCTCTTGGGGGGGCGGGGGATCTACAATGAGCAGTTCTTC. The encoded protein is CASSLLGGRGIYNEQFF.